These 9 T cell receptor beta chains originate from one sample sequenced in a study of cytomegalovirus exposure and HLA in healthy donors. The primer mix had 60 Vbeta and 13 Jbeta primers. Generated by immunoSEQ multiplex PCR, the TCRdb table keeps only in-frame clones and is missing some. The sample lists over 50,000 clones, roughly 80% seen once, with 1.7% in the top ten. Sample: PBMCs. All receptors derive from a man aged 40-49 years in good health and CMV-seronegative.

This rearrangement joins TRBV9 to TRBJ2-3, with 15 bases that match TRBD2. Trimming cost V 3 bases and J 7 bases; bases outside gene matches: 6. This CDR3 is built from 16 residues. Looked up from germline, CDR1 is SGDLS and CDR2 is YYNGEE. This CDR3 reads CASSGGLAGGFYTQYF. The CDR3 DNA reads as TGTGCCAGCAGCGGGGGACTAGCGGGGGGTTTTTATACGCAGTATTTT.

This clone was seen a single time. CDR3 residues: CASSFLTHRENTEAFF. CDR3 bases: TGTGCCAGCAGTTTCCTCACGCACAGGGAGAACACTGAAGCTTTCTTT. The chain employs TRBV27 and TRBJ1-1, with D perhaps TRBD1 (6 bases). The CDR3 runs to 16 residues. V was shortened by 3 bases and J by 1 base, with 15 bases between the two germline ends. CDR1 and CDR2 from the germline V gene are MNHEY and SMNVEV (reference sequence).

The chain uses TRBV19 and TRBJ1-2; 7 positions match TRBD1. This CDR3 contains 17 residues. Germline V gene lookup returns CDR1 LNHDA and CDR2 SQIVND (reference sequence). Unmatched junction bases numbered 11, after V lost 4 bases and J lost 0 bases. DNA for the CDR3: TGTGCCAGTAGTAGCCCCCGTTGGGACAGAACTAACTATGGCTACACCTTC. Translated, it gives CASSSPRWDRTNYGYTF.

The chain links TRBV28 to TRBJ2-5, with 8 bases that match TRBD2. Germline-derived CDR1 and CDR2 are MDHEN and SYDVKM. CDR3 length: 19 amino acids. V shed 4 bases, J shed 2 bases, and the junction held 18 bases outside the gene matches. The CDR3 spells CASSSGLVPSHATQETQYF. In DNA, the CDR3 is TGTGCCAGCAGTTCGGGACTAGTCCCCTCGCATGCGACTCAAGAGACCCAGTACTTC.

This chain uses TRBV5-1 with TRBJ1-2; perhaps TRBD1 as D (6 bases). Per germline, CDR1 SGHRS and CDR2 YFSETQ. This CDR3 contains 16 residues. V dropped 0 bases and J dropped 0 bases, with 12 bases sitting between them. The CDR3 spells CASSLDTGPSNYGYTF. Here the CDR3 DNA reads TGCGCCAGCAGCTTGGACACAGGGCCATCTAACTATGGCTACACCTTC.

This sequence joins TRBV29-1 and TRBJ2-5; D remains ambiguous. This CDR3 is 14 amino acids long. The germline V gene encodes CDR1 SQVTM and CDR2 ANQGSEA. V lost 0 bases, J lost 5 bases, and 13 bases lay in between. The DNA of the CDR3 is TGCAGCGTTGAAGATCCCCTCAGGTTCGAGACCCAGTACTTC. This sequence encodes CSVEDPLRFETQYF.

The V and J genes are TRBV30 and TRBJ2-1; 11 nucleotides align to TRBD2. The germline gives CDR1 GTSNPN, CDR2 SVGIG (reference sequence). This CDR3 has 19 residues. V was clipped by 3 bases and J by 5 bases; unmatched bases: 18. CDR3 region: CAWRSSGGALLLTNNEQFF. CDR3 sequence (DNA): TGTGCCTGGAGGAGTAGCGGGGGGGCTCTTCTGTTAACAAACAATGAGCAGTTCTTC.

This chain connects TRBV30 to TRBJ1-2; maybe TRBD1 (6 bases). CDR3 length equals 13 residues. The germline gives CDR1 GTSNPN, CDR2 SVGIG (reference sequence). Deletions cut 5 bases from V and 0 bases from J, with 10 bases between. CDR3 protein: CAWGQRSNYGYTF. CDR3 bases: TGTGCCTGGGGACAGCGATCTAACTATGGCTACACCTTC.

The chain employs TRBV6-5 and TRBJ2-1; D is unclear. CDR1 is MNHEY and CDR2 is SVGAGI in the germline V gene. The CDR3 runs to 13 residues. V lost 2 bases, J lost 6 bases, and 8 bases lay in between. The CDR3 region has the DNA TGTGCCAGCAGTTACAGCCGATCCAATGAGCAGTTCTTC. Amino acid sequence: CASSYSRSNEQFF.